The 4 T cell receptor beta chains given below trace back to one sample, sequenced in a study of technical replicates of blood from four donors. Assay used: immunoSEQ multiplex PCR; TCRdb lists only in-frame clones, some missing. Of 75,000 to 90,000 clones listed, 75% to 95% are singletons. The sequenced sample consisted of T cells isolated from PBMCs. The origin of the receptors is a human donor in good health.

The J gene is TRBJ2-3, the V gene TRBV4-2, with 7 bases lining up with TRBD2. The CDR3 runs to 16 residues. After removal of 1 base from V and 1 base from J, the junction contained 5 bases not matched to a gene. CDR1 and CDR2 (germline): LGHNA, YNFKEQ. DNA for the CDR3: TGTGCCAGCAGCCAAGGGGCTAGCGGCCGCACAGATACGCAGTATTTT. As protein: CASSQGASGRTDTQYF.

This chain uses TRBV6-6 with TRBJ1-5, with D hard to call. Trimming left V 5 bases short and J 0 bases short, with 8 bases between. Per the germline V gene, CDR1 is MNHNY and CDR2 is SVGAGI (reference sequence). CDR3 length equals 14 residues. CDR3: CASSPEVSNQPQHF. CDR3 coding DNA: TGTGCCAGCAGTCCCGAGGTTAGCAATCAGCCCCAGCATTTT.

The V and J genes are TRBV15 and TRBJ1-1; TRBD1 agrees at 8 bases. Germline V gene lookup returns CDR1 LNHNV and CDR2 YYDKDF (reference sequence). V shed 0 bases, J shed 1 base, and the junction held 10 bases outside the gene matches. The CDR3 runs to 18 residues. The CDR3 here is CATSRDRRTGLRNTEAFF. As DNA, the CDR3 is TGTGCCACCAGCAGAGATCGGAGGACAGGGTTAAGGAACACTGAAGCTTTCTTT.

This chain connects TRBV6-1 to TRBJ1-2; weak D call: TRBD1 (6 bases). Germline CDR1 and CDR2: MNHNS and SASEGT. V was trimmed by 6 bases and J by 13 bases, leaving 18 bases between them. The CDR3 runs to 12 residues. In DNA, the CDR3 is TGTGCCAGCAGCGCGACAGGACCAGGGAGCACCTTC. Amino acids: CASSATGPGSTF.